This T cell receptor beta chain derives from a study of blood T cells in healthy people across ages. It was with a sample-barcoded 5' primer and a J-beta primer mix that a second PCR of roughly 7 to 12 cycles was run. All samples yielded 2.5 million or more CDR3-containing paired-end reads. TCRdb processed the 5' RACE reads anew with MiXCR; each CDR3 protein has one entry. This table holds 710,000 or so distinct CDR3 sequences, about a fifth found once. V shed 6 bases, J shed 5 bases, and the junction held 12 bases outside the gene matches. CDR3 length equals 15 residues. The TCR comes from a man aged 65-85 years in good health. The sample taken for sequencing was blood. This chain joins TRBV12-3 or TRBV12-4 and TRBJ2-7; 8 bases align to TRBD1. The CDR3: CASSPRQGNSHEQYF. CDR3 nucleotide sequence: TGTGCCAGCAGCCCTCGACAGGGGAATAGCCACGAGCAGTACTTC.